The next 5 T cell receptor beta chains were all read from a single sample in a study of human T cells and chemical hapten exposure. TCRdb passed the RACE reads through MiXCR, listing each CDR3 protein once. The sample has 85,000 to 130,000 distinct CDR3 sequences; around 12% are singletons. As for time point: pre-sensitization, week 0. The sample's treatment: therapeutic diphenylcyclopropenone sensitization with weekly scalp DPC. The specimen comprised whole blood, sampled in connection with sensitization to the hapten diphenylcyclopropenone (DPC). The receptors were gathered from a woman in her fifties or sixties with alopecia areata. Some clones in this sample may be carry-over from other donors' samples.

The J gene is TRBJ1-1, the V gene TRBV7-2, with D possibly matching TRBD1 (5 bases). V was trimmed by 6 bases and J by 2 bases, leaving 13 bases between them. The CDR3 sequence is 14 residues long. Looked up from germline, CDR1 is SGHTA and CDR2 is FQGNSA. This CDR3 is CASSPGSSNTEAFF. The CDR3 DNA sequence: TGTGCCAGCAGTCCAGGGTCTTCCAACACTGAAGCTTTCTTT.

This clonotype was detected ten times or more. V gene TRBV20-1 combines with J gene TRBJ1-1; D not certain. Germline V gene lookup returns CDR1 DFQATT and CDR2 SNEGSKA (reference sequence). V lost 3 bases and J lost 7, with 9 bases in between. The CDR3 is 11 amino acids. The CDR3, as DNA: TGCAGTGCTAGTGATGTCCGTGAAGCTTTCTTT. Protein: CSASDVREAFF.

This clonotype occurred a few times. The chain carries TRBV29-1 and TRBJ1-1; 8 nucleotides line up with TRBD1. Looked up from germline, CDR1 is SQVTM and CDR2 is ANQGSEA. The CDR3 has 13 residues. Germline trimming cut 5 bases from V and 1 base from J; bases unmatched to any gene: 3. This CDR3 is CSVTGQGNTEAFF. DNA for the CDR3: TGCAGCGTTACCGGACAGGGGAACACTGAAGCTTTCTTT.

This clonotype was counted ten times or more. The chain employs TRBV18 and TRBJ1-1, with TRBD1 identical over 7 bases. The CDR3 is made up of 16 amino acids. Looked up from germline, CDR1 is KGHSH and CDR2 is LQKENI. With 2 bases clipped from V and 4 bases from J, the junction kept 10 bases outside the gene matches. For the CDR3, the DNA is TGTGCCAGCTCACCAATGAGGGGGCGACTCGGCACTGAAGCTTTCTTT. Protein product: CASSPMRGRLGTEAFF.

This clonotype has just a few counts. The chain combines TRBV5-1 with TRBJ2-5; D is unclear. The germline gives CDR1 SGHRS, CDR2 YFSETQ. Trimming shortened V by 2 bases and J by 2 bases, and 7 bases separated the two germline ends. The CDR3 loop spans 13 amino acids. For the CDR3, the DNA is TGCGCCAGCAGCTTCGTCACTCAAGAGACCCAGTACTTC. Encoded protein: CASSFVTQETQYF. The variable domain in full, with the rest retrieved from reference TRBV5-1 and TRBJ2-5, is KAGVTQTPRYLIKTRGQQVTLSCSPISGHRSVSWYQQTPGQGLQFLFEYFSETQRNKGNFPGRFSGRQFSNSRSEMNVSTLELGDSALYLCASSFVTQETQYFGPGTRLLVL.